This TCR beta chain stems from a study of vaccination and CD4 T cells after COVID-19. V lost 1 base to trimming and J lost 10 bases; unmatched junction nucleotides: 6. Germline V lookup: CDR1 LNHNV, CDR2 YYDKDF (reference sequence). The CDR3 spans 14 residues. Findings and caveats of the study: Convalescent patients were relatively few, and early post-infection timepoints were missing. Reactive clonotype counts went from median 21 after infection to approximately 38 after vaccination, nonsignificantly.

Comments on this clonotype: Its antigen is currently unknown.

Sequencing of the DNA from cultured CD4+ T cells was carried out with the Oncomine TCR Beta short-read assay. MiXCR, applied by TCRdb to the PCR reads, yields one record per CDR3 protein. The data contain around 21,000 distinct CDR3 sequences, about 56% of them singletons. The treatment is: roughly ten-day PBMC culture with coronavirus spike peptide pools or control peptides (ViraFEST assay). Sequences were obtained from CD4+ T cells from blood, cultured in vitro. The chain employs TRBV15 and TRBJ1-4, with 7 bases aligning to TRBD1. This TCR was sampled from a human donor who had recovered from COVID-19. DNA of the CDR3: TGTGCCACCAGCAGAGTCGACAGGGCCGGAAAACTGTTTTTT. It codes for CATSRVDRAGKLFF. Supplemented by reference TRBV15 and TRBJ1-4, the full variable domain reads DAMVIQNPRYQVTQFGKPVTLSCSQTLNHNVMYWYQQKSSQAPKLLFHYYDKDFNNEADTPDNFQSRRPNTSFCFLDIRSPGLGDTAMYLCATSRVDRAGKLFFGSGTQLSVL.